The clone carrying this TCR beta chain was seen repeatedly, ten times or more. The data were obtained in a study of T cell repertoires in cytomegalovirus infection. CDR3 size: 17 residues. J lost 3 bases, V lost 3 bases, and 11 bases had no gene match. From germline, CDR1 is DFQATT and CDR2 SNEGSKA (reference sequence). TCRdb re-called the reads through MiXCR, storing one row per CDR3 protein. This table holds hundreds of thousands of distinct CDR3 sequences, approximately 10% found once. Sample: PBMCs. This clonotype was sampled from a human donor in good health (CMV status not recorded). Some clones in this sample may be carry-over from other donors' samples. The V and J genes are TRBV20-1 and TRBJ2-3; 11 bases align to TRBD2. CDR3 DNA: TGCAGTGCTAGGGGCCTCCTTAGCGGGAGGGGTACAGATACGCAGTATTTT. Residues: CSARGLLSGRGTDTQYF.